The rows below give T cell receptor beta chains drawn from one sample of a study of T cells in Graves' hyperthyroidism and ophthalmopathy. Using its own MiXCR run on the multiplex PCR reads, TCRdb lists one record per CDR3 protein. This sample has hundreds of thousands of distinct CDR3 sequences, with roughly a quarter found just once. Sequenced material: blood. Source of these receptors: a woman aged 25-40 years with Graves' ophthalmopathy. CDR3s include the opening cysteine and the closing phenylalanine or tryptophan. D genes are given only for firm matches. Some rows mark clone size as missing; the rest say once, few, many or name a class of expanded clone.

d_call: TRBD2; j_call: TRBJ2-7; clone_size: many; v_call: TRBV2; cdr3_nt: TGTGCCAGCAGTGAAGACGGGATCCTAGCGGGGTACGAGCAGTACTTC; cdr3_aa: CASSEDGILAGYEQYF
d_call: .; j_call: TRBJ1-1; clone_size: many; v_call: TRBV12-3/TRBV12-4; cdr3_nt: TGTGCCAGCAGTTTACTAAATCAGGGGGAAGCTTTCTTT; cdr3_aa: CASSLLNQGEAFF
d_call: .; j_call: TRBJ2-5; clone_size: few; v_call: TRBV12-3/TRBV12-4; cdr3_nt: TGTGCCAGCAGTTTACTATCGGGTAGTGGGACCCAGTACTTC; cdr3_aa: CASSLLSGSGTQYF
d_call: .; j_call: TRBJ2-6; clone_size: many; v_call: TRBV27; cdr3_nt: TGTGCCAGCAGTTCCCCTGTTCCATCTGGGGCCAACGTCCTGACTTTC; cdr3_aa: CASSSPVPSGANVLTF
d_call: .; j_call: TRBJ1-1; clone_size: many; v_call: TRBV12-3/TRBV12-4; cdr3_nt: TGTGCCAGCAGTACCAAGGAGGGGTACACTGAAGCTTTCTTT; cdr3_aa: CASSTKEGYTEAFF
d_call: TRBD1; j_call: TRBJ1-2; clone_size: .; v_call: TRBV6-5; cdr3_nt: TGTGCCAGCTGTAATAGGACAGGGCTTTATGGCTACACCTTC; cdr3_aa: CASCNRTGLYGYTF
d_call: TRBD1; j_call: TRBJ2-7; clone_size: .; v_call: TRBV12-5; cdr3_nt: TGTGCTAGTGGGGGACAGCTCAGCTCCTACGAGCAGTACTTC; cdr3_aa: CASGGQLSSYEQYF
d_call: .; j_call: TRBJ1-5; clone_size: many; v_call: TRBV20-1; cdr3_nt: TGCAGTGCTAGTAGTAACGAAGATCAGCCCCAGCATTTT; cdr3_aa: CSASSNEDQPQHF
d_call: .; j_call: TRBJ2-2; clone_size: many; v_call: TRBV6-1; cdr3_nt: TGTGCCAGCGGTCTAGTTACAGCCGGGGAGCTGTTTTTT; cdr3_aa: CASGLVTAGELFF
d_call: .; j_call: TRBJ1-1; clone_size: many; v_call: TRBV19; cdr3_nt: TGTGCCAGTAGTTCCCCGACGGTGAACACTGAAGCTTTCTTT; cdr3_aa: CASSSPTVNTEAFF
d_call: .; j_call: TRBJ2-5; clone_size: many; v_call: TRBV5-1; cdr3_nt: TGCGCCAGCAGCTTGGGGCAGGGGAAACAAGAGACCCAGTACTTC; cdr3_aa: CASSLGQGKQETQYF
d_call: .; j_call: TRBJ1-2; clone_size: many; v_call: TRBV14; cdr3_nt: TGTGCCAGCAGCCAAGATCAGGTTAGGGGCGTCTATGGCTACACCTTC; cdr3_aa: CASSQDQVRGVYGYTF
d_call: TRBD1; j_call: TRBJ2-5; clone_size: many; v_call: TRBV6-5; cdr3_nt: TGTGCCAGCAGCTCACAGGGGACGAGGGAGACCCAGTACTTC; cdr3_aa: CASSSQGTRETQYF
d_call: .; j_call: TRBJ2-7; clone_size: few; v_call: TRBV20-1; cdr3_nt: TGCAGTGCTAATGCTAACTCCTACGAGCAGTACTTC; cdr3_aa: CSANANSYEQYF
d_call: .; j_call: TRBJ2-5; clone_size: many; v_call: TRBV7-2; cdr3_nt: TGTGCCAGCAGCTTAGGTCTAGCTGCGGAGACCCAGTACTTC; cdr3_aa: CASSLGLAAETQYF
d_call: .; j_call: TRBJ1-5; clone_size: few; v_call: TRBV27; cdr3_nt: TGTGCCAGCGCACTACCGTGGCCGAATCAGCCCCAGCATTTT; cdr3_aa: CASALPWPNQPQHF
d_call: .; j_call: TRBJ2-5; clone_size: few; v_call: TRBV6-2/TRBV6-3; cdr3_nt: TGTGCCAGCAGTTATTCGACTTGGGTTGAGACCCAGTACTTC; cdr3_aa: CASSYSTWVETQYF
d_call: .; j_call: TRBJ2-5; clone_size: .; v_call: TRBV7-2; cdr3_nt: TGTGCCAGCAGCTTGACTAGGTGGTCGGAGACCCAGTACTTC; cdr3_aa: CASSLTRWSETQYF
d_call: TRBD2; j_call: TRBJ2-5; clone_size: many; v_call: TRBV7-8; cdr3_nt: TGTGCCAGCAGCTTAGGGCCCCGTGGGGGGGGTAAACAAGAGACCCAGTACTTC; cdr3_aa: CASSLGPRGGGKQETQYF
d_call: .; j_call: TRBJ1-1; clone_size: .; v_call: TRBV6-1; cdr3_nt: TGTGCCACCCAGCCTCCTTGGGCTGAAGCTTTCTTT; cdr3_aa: CATQPPWAEAFF
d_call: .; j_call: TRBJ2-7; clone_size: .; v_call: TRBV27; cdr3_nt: TGTGCCAGCTCACCTCAGGGTCGGGTTAACGAGCAGTACTTC; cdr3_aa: CASSPQGRVNEQYF
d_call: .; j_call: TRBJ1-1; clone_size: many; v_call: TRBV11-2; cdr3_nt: TGTGCCAGCAGCTTTCTACCGAACACTGAAGCTTTCTTT; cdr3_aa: CASSFLPNTEAFF
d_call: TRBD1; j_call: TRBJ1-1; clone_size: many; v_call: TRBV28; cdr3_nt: TGTGCCAGCAGGACAGGGGAACCCACTGAAGCTTTCTTT; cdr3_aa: CASRTGEPTEAFF
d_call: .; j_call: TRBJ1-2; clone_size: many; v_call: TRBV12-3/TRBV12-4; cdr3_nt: TGTGCCAGCAGGCAAAGAGGGGGGAACTATGGCTACACCTTC; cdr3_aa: CASRQRGGNYGYTF
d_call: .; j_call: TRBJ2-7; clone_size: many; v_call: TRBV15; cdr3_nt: TGTGCCACCAGCCCCTTCCGTTCCTACGAGCAGTACTTC; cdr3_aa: CATSPFRSYEQYF
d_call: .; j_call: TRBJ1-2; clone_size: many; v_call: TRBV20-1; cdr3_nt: TGCAGTGCTAAGTTTGCGGAGGACTATGGCTACACCTTC; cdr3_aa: CSAKFAEDYGYTF
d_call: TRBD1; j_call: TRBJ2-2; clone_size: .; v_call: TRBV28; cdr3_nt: TGTGCCAGCAGTCTTATTGACAGGGATTTTGGGAGCGGGGAGCTGTTTTTT; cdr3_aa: CASSLIDRDFGSGELFF
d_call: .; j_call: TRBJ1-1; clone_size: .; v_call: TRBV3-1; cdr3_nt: TGTGCCAGCAGCCTGTACGGGACCGAGAACACTGAAGCTTTCTTT; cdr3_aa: CASSLYGTENTEAFF
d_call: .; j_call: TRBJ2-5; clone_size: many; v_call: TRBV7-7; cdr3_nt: TGTGCTAGCAGCTTAGATGGGGCAGAGACCCAGTACTTC; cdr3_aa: CASSLDGAETQYF
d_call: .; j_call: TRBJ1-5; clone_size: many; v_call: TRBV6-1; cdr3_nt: TGTGCCAGCAGGGACGGGACATCCTATCAGCCCCAGCATTTT; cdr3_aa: CASRDGTSYQPQHF